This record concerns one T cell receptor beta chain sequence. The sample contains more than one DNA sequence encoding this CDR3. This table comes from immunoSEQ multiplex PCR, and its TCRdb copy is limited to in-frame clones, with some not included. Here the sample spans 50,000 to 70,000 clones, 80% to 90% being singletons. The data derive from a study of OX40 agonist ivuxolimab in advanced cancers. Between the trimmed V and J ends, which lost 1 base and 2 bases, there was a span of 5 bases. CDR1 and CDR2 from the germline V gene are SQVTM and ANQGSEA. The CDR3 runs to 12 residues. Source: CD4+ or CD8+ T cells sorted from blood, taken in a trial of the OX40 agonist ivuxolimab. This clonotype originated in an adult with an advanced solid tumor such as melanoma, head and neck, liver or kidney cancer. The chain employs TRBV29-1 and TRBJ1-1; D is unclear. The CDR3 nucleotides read TGCAGCGTTGAAGGGCTAAACACTGAAGCTTTCTTT. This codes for CSVEGLNTEAFF.